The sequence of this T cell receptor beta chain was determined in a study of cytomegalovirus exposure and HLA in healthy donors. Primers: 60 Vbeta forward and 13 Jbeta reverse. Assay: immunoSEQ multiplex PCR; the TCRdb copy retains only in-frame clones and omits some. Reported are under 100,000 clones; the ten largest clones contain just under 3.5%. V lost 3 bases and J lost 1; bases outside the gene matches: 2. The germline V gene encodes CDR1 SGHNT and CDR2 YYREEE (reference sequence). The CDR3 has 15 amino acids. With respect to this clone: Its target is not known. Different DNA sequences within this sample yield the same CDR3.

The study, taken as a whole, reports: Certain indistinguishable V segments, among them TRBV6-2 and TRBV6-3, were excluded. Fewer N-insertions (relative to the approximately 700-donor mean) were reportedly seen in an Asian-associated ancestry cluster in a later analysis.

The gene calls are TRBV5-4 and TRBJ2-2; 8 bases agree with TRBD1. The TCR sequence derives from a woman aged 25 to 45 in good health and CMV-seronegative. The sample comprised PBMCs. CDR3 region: CASSSGTGNTGELFF. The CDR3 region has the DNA TGTGCCAGCAGCTCCGGGACAGGGAACACCGGGGAGCTGTTTTTT.